The T cell receptor (beta chain) described here comes from a study of blood T cell repertoires in COVID-19. In the study overall: The study drew acute and convalescent COVID-19 samples from the United States, Italy and Spain.

Clones were sequenced by immunoSEQ multiplex PCR, and TCRdb holds only the in-frame ones, with some missing. The sample has fewer than 500,000 clones, 87% seen once. The V and J ends lost 3 bases and 1 base respectively, with 6 bases between them. The CDR3 is made up of 13 amino acids. Germline V gene data show CDR1 as MNHEY and CDR2 as SVGEGT. The sequencing sample was made of PBMCs or T cells enriched from blood (not recorded which). This clonotype originated in a woman aged 18 to 35 with acute COVID-19. The chain combines TRBV6-2 or TRBV6-3 with TRBJ1-1; no definite D call. The DNA for the CDR3 is TGTGCCAGCAGTTATGGCAAGAACACTGAAGCTTTCTTT. Amino acid sequence: CASSYGKNTEAFF.